This TCR beta chain is drawn from a study of blood T cell repertoires in COVID-19. Some clones are missing from TCRdb's copy, which holds only in-frame ones; the method was immunoSEQ multiplex PCR. The sample lists about 120,000 clones, 65% to 90% occurring once. The receptor comes from a man older than 75 with active or convalescent COVID-19. Specimen: peripheral blood.

In DNA form, the CDR3 reads TGCGCCAGCAGCAAGGGACAGGGAAGCACAGATACGCAGTATTTT. It is translated as CASSKGQGSTDTQYF. The chain employs TRBV5-1 and TRBJ2-3; 9 positions match TRBD1. The germline V gene has CDR1 SGHRS and CDR2 YFSETQ. J was trimmed by 0 bases and V by 4 bases; bases with no gene match: 3. CDR3 length: 15 amino acids.